The rows below give T cell receptor beta chains drawn from one sample of a study of blood T cell repertoires in COVID-19. Data came from immunoSEQ multiplex PCR; TCRdb stores just in-frame clones and leaves some out. The top ten hold over 40% of the sample, which has roughly 28,000 clones, roughly 87% seen once. Sequencing was performed on peripheral blood. The receptor set was obtained from a human donor with acute or convalescent COVID-19. The donor label of this sample is uncertain. The CDR3 runs from the conserved cysteine through the conserved F or W. The D gene is left open where the match is weak.

len: 17; d_gene: TRBD2; j_gene: TRBJ2-2; v_gene: TRBV9; CDR3aa: CASSATSGGAYTGELFF
len: 18; d_gene: TRBD2; j_gene: TRBJ2-1; v_gene: TRBV4-1; CDR3aa: CASSQPQGALAGGHEQFF
len: 15; d_gene: -; j_gene: TRBJ1-2; v_gene: TRBV28; CDR3aa: CASSLYSSTWDGYTF
len: 16; d_gene: -; j_gene: TRBJ2-5; v_gene: TRBV7-2; CDR3aa: CASSPGARTRVETQYF
len: 13; d_gene: -; j_gene: TRBJ1-2; v_gene: TRBV7-9; CDR3aa: CASSFEGANGYTF
len: 15; d_gene: -; j_gene: TRBJ2-3; v_gene: TRBV28; CDR3aa: CASSNRDTHTDTQYF
len: 13; d_gene: -; j_gene: TRBJ1-6; v_gene: TRBV19; CDR3aa: CASKRADNSPLHF
len: 19; d_gene: TRBD2; j_gene: TRBJ2-3; v_gene: TRBV4-2; CDR3aa: CASSQDNVLSRGGTDTQYF
len: 16; d_gene: TRBD2; j_gene: TRBJ2-1; v_gene: TRBV11-3; CDR3aa: CASRPGLAGGYNEQFF
len: 18; d_gene: TRBD2; j_gene: TRBJ2-3; v_gene: TRBV7-3; CDR3aa: CASSLTPNLGGGTDTQYF
len: 16; d_gene: TRBD2; j_gene: TRBJ2-5; v_gene: TRBV3-1/TRBV3-2; CDR3aa: CASSPGLAGGEETQYF
len: 11; d_gene: -; j_gene: TRBJ2-7; v_gene: TRBV19; CDR3aa: CASQAAGEQYF
len: 14; d_gene: TRBD1; j_gene: TRBJ2-7; v_gene: TRBV2; CDR3aa: CASTLGQGGYEQYF
len: 15; d_gene: -; j_gene: TRBJ2-5; v_gene: TRBV7-3; CDR3aa: CASSLRSGGQETQYF
len: 14; d_gene: -; j_gene: TRBJ2-2; v_gene: TRBV11-1; CDR3aa: CASSLQGGTGELFF
len: 17; d_gene: TRBD2; j_gene: TRBJ2-1; v_gene: TRBV28; CDR3aa: CASSLLAAQTLYNEQFF